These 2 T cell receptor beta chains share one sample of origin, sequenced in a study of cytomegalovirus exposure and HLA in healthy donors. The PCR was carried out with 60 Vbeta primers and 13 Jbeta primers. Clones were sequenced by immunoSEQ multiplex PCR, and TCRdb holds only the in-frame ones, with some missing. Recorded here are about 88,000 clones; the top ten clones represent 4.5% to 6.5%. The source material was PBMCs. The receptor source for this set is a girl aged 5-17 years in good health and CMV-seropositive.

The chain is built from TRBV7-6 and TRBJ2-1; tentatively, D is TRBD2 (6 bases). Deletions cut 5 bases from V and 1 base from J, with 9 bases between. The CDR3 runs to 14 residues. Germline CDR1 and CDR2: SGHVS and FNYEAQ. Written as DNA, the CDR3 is TGTGCCAGCAGCGATAGCGGTTCCTACAATGAGCAGTTCTTC. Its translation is CASSDSGSYNEQFF. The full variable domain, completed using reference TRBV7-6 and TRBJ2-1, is GAGVSQSPRYKVTKRGQDVALRCDPISGHVSLYWYRQALGQGPEFLTYFNYEAQQDKSGLPNDRFSAERPEGSISTLTIQRTEQRDSAMYRCASSDSGSYNEQFFGPGTRLTVL.

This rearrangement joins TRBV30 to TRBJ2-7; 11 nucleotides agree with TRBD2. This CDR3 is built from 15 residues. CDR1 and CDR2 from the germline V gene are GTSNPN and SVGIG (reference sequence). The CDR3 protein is CAGSHPIAGGLEQYV. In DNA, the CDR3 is TGTGCCGGGAGCCACCCCATAGCGGGGGGGCTCGAGCAGTACGTC.